Shown below are 3 T cell receptor beta chains from a single sample sequenced in a study of prognosis after radiotherapy for stage I lung cancer. Researchers used two-round multiplex PCR to amplify TCR beta CDR3 starting from genomic DNA. Primers specific to each TRBV and TRBJ gene drove first-round PCR. MiXCR, applied by TCRdb to the multiplex PCR reads, yields one record per CDR3 protein. This table has around 59,000 distinct CDR3 sequences, more than 25% appearing once. The material sequenced was PBMCs, taken before or after stereotactic body radiation therapy (not recorded which). The source of these receptors is a donor aged 50 or older with non-small cell lung cancer.

As regards this clonotype: A far larger clone differs by one base, so this is likely a read error. The rearrangement links TRBV6-5 to TRBJ2-7; 15 positions agree with TRBD2. The V and J ends lost 5 bases and 3 bases, in that order; junction bases with no gene match: 5. CDR3 size: 16 residues. CDR1 MNHEY and CDR2 SVGAGI come from the germline V gene. The CDR3 is CASSTGLAGGIYEQYF. CDR3 bases: TGTGCCAGCAGTACGGGACTAGCGGGGGGTATCTACGAGCAGTACTTC.

A remark on this clonotype: A far larger clone is a single base away, which makes a read error likely. The chain recombines TRBV6-4 with TRBJ1-1; a possible D gene is TRBD1 (5 bases). V lost 5 bases to trimming and J lost 6 bases, with 16 bases between them. CDR3 length: 14 residues. From germline, CDR1 is MRHNA and CDR2 SNTAGT. The DNA for the CDR3 is TGTGCCAGCAGTTACGCGAGCAGGGACTCTGAAGCTTTCTTT. This encodes CASSYASRDSEAFF.

Details on this clonotype: This likely came from a read error, as a far larger clone is one base away. The chain recombines TRBV6-8 with TRBJ2-7; either TRBD1 or TRBD2 may supply D (5 bases each). The CDR3 consists of 14 residues. Germline V CDR1 and CDR2: MNHGY, SAAAGT. The CDR3, as DNA: TGTGCCACCAGTCCCTCCTTCGGGGCCCTCGAGCAGTACTTC. It specifies CATSPSFGALEQYF.